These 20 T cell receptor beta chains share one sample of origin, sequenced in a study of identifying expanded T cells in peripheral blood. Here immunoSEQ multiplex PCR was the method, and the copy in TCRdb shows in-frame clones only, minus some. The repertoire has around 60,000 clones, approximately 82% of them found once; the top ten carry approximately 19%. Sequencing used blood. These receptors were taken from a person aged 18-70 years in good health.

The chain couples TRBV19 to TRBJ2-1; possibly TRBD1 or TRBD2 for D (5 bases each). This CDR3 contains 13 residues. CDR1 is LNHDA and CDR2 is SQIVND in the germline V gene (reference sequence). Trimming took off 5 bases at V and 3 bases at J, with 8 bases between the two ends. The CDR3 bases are TGTGCCAGTAGTGAGGGGAGCTACAATGAGCAGTTCTTC. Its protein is CASSEGSYNEQFF.

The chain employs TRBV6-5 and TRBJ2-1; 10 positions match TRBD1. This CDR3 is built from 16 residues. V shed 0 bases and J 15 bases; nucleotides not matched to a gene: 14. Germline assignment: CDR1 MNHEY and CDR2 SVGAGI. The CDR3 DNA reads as TGTGCCAGCAGTTACTCGTTGGTCCGCGGGACAGGGGTTCGGTTCTTC. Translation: CASSYSLVRGTGVRFF.

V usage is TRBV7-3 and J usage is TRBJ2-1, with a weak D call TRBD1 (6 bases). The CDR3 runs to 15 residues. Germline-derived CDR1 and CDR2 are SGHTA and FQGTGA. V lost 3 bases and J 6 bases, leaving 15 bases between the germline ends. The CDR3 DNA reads TGTGCCAGCAGCTTCGGCAGGGCAGGGGCCAATGAGCAGTTCTTC. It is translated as CASSFGRAGANEQFF.

Written as DNA, the CDR3 is TGTGCCAGCAGTGTCACAGGGGCCAATGAGCAGTTCTTC. This encodes CASSVTGANEQFF. The V gene is TRBV13, the J gene TRBJ2-1; 7 bases are shared with TRBD1. Germline V gene lookup returns CDR1 PRHDT and CDR2 FYEKMQ (reference sequence). This CDR3 is built from 13 residues. The ends lost 6 bases at V and 6 bases at J; junction bases unmatched: 5.

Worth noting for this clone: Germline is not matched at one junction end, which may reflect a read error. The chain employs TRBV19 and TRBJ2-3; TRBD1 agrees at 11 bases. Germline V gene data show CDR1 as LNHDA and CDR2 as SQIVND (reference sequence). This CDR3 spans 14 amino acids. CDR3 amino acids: CASRDRGLSDMQYF. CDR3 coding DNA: TGTGCCAGTAGGGACAGGGGGCTCTCAGATATGCAGTATTTT. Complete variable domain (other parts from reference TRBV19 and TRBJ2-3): DGGITQSPKYLFRKEGQNVTLSCEQNLNHDAMYWYRQDPGQGLRLIYYSQIVNDFQKGDIAEGYSVSREKKESFPLTVTSAQKNPTAFYLCASRDRGLSDMQYFGPGTRLTVL.

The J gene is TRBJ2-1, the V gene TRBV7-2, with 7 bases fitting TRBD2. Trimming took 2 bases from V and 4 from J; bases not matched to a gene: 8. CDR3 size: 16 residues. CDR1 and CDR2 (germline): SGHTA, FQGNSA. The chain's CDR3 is CASSLSPGGTYNEQFF. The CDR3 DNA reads TGTGCCAGCAGCTTATCGCCGGGAGGAACTTACAATGAGCAGTTCTTC.

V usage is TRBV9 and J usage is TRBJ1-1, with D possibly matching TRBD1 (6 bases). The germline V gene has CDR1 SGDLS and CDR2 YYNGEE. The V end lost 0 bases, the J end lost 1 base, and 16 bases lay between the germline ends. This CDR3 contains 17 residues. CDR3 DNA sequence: TGTGCCAGCAGCGTAGGAGGGGGGCTCAGGAGGAACACTGAAGCTTTCTTT. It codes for CASSVGGGLRRNTEAFF.

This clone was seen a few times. CDR3 nucleotides: TGCGCCAGCAGTCAATCGAAGGAACCCAAAGGAAGAGCAGGGGGCATGAGGACGGGCACTGAAGCTTTCTTT. This encodes CASSQSKEPKGRAGGMRTGTEAFF. V and J are TRBV23-1 and TRBJ1-1; 8 bases are shared with TRBD1. TRBV23-1 is identified as an open reading frame with a role that is uncertain. The CDR3 is made up of 24 amino acids. Trimming cost V 0 bases and J 4 bases; bases outside gene matches: 31.

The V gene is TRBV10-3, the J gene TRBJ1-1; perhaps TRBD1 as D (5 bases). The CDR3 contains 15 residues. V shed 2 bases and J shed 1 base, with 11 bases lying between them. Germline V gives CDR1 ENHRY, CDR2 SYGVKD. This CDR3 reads CAISEEGGGNTEAFF. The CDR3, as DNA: TGTGCCATCAGTGAGGAGGGTGGGGGGAACACTGAAGCTTTCTTT.

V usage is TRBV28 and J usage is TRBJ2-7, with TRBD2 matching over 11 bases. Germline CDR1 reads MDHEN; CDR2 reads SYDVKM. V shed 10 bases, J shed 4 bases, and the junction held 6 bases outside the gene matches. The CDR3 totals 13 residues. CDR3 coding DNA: TGTGCCACCCTTAGCGGGAGGGCGTACGAGCAGTACTTC. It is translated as CATLSGRAYEQYF. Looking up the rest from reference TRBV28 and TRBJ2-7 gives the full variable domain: DVKVTQSSRYLVKRTGEKVFLECVQDMDHENMFWYRQDPGLGLRLIYFSYDVKMKEKGDIPEGYSVSREKKERFSLILESASTNQTSMYLCATLSGRAYEQYFGPGTRLTVT.

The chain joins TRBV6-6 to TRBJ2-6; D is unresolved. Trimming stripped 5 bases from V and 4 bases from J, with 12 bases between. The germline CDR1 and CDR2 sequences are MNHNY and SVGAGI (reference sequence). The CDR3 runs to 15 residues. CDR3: CASSRLGGGANVLTF. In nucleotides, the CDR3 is TGTGCCAGCAGTCGATTGGGTGGGGGGGCCAACGTCCTGACTTTC.

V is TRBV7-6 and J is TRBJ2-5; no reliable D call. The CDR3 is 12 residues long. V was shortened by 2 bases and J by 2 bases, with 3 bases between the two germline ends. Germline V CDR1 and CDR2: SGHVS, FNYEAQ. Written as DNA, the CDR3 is TGTGCCAGCAGCTTATGGCAAGAGACCCAGTACTTC. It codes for CASSLWQETQYF.

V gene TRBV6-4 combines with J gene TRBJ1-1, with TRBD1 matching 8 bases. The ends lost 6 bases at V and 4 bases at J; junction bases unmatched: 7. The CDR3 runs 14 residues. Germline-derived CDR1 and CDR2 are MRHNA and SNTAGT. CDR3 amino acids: CASRDTDRGTEAFF. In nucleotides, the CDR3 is TGTGCCAGCAGAGATACCGACAGGGGCACTGAAGCTTTCTTT.

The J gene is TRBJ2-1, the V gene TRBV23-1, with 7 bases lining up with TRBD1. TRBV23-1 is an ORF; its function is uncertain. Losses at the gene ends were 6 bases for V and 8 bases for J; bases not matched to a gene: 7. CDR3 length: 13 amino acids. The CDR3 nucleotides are TGCGCCAGCAGACAGGGGCCGGGGTATGAGCAGTTCTTC. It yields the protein CASRQGPGYEQFF.

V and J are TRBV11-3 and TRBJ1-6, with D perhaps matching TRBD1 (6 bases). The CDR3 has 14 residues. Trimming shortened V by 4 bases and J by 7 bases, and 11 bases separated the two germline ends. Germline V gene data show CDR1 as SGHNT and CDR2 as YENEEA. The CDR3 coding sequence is TGTGCCAGCAGCTGGGGGGGCCCCAATTCACCCCTCCACTTT. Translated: CASSWGGPNSPLHF.

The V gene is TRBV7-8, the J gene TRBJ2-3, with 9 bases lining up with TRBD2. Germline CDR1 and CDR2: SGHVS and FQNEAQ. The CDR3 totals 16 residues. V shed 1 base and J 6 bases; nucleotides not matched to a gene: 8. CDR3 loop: CASSLDMRGGGDTQYF. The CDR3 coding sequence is TGTGCCAGCAGCTTAGATATGCGCGGGGGGGGCGATACGCAGTATTTT.

As DNA, the CDR3 is TGTGCCAGCAGCGTAGCAGCTAGCGGGATTTCTGGGGCCAACGTCCTGACTTTC. Its protein is CASSVAASGISGANVLTF. The chain couples TRBV9 to TRBJ2-6; 9 bases map to TRBD2. V lost 0 bases, J lost 1 base, and 5 bases stayed unmatched. Germline assignment: CDR1 SGDLS and CDR2 YYNGEE. The length of the CDR3 is 18 residues.

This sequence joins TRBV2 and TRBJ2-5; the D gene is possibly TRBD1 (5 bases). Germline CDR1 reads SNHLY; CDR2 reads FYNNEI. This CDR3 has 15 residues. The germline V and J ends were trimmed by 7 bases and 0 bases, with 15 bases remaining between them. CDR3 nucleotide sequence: TGTGCCAGCATCAGGGCAGTAAGCTACCAAGAGACCCAGTACTTC. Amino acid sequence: CASIRAVSYQETQYF.

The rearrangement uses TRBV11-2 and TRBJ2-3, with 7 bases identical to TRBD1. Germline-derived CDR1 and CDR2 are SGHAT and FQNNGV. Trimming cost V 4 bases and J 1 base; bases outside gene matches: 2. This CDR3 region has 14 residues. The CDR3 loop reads CASSSDRGTDTQYF. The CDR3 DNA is TGTGCCAGCAGCTCCGACAGGGGCACAGATACGCAGTATTTT.

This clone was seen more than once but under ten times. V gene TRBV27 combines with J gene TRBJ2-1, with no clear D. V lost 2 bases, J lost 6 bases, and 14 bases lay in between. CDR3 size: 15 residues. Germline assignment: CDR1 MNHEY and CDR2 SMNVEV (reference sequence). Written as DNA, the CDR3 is TGTGCCAGCAGTTTAACCCCGCTCGGGTTCAATGAGCAGTTCTTC. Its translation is CASSLTPLGFNEQFF.